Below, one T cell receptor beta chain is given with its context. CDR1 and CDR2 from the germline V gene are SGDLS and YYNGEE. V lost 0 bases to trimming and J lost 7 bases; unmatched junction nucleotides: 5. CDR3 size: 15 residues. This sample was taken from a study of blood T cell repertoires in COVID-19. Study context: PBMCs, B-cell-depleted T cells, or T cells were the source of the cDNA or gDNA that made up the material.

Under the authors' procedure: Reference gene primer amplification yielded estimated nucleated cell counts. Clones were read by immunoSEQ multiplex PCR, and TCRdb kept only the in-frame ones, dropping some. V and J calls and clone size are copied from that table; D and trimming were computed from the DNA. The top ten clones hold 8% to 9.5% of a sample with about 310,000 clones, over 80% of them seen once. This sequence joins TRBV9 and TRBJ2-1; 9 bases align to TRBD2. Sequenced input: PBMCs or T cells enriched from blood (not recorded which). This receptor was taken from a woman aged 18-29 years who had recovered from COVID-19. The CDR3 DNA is TGTGCCAGCAGCGTAGTTCTTAGCGGGAGAAATGAGCAGTTCTTC. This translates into CASSVVLSGRNEQFF. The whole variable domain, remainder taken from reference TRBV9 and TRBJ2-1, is DSGVTQTPKHLITATGQRVTLRCSPRSGDLSVYWYQQSLDQGLQFLIQYYNGEERAKGNILERFSAQQFPDLHSELNLSSLELGDSALYFCASSVVLSGRNEQFFGPGTRLTVL.